This T cell receptor beta chain was recorded in a study of siplizumab effects on memory and regulatory T cells. The germline V and J ends were trimmed by 7 bases and 4 bases, with 16 bases remaining between them. Germline CDR1 MNHEY, CDR2 SVGAGI. This CDR3 spans 14 amino acids. Libraries were prepared by immunoSEQ multiplex PCR; TCRdb keeps only in-frame clonotypes and omits some of them. This sample has fewer than 120,000 clones, with approximately 92% found just once. Sequencing used CD4+ T cells sorted from blood. J is TRBJ1-1 and V is TRBV6-5, with D perhaps matching TRBD1 (5 bases). The TCR sequence derives from a human donor in good health. In DNA form, the CDR3 reads TGTGCCAGCACCCCGAGCGGGGGAATCACTGAAGCTTTCTTT. It codes for CASTPSGGITEAFF.